One sample yielded the 18 T cell receptor beta chains listed below, sequenced in a study of blood T cell repertoires in COVID-19. Profiling relied on immunoSEQ multiplex PCR, and the TCRdb table lists in-frame clones only, not all of them. This table holds 110,000 or so clones, 70% to 85% found once. The material sequenced was peripheral blood. Receptors were obtained from a woman aged 35 to 49 with acute or convalescent COVID-19.

The J gene is TRBJ2-7, the V gene TRBV19; TRBD1 is a possible D gene (5 bases). Trimming pared 5 bases from V and 1 base from J, leaving 18 bases between. The CDR3 is 16 amino acids. Per the germline V gene, CDR1 is LNHDA and CDR2 is SQIVND (reference sequence). The CDR3: CASSGFYRGKSYEQYF. The CDR3 region has the DNA TGTGCCAGTAGTGGTTTTTATAGGGGAAAGTCCTACGAGCAGTACTTC.

The gene calls are TRBV27 and TRBJ1-2; D might be TRBD1 (6 bases). CDR1 and CDR2 (germline): MNHEY, SMNVEV (reference sequence). Trimming removed 5 bases at V and 7 bases at J, with 17 bases between. The CDR3 length is 14 residues. CDR3 amino acids: CASSPLTGFFGYTF. In DNA form, the CDR3 reads TGTGCCAGCAGTCCCCTCACAGGGTTTTTTGGCTACACCTTC.

The J gene is TRBJ2-5, the V gene TRBV5-1; 7 bases map to TRBD2. Germline V gives CDR1 SGHRS, CDR2 YFSETQ. The CDR3 runs to 19 residues. Trimming removed 4 bases from V and 5 bases from J; junction bases left unmatched: 23. CDR3 in amino acids: CASSTPVGKTSVAGETQYF. The CDR3 region has the DNA TGCGCCAGCAGCACCCCAGTGGGGAAAACTAGCGTTGCGGGGGAGACCCAGTACTTC.

The chain carries TRBV10-3 and TRBJ2-5, with 7 bases lining up with TRBD1. This CDR3 is built from 13 residues. V was pared by 5 bases and J by 2 bases, with 2 bases of the junction left unmatched. The germline CDR1 and CDR2 sequences are ENHRY and SYGVKD. The chain's CDR3 is CAISPGQQETQYF. DNA of the CDR3: TGTGCCATCAGTCCGGGACAGCAAGAGACCCAGTACTTC.

The V gene is TRBV6-5, the J gene TRBJ2-3; tentatively, D is TRBD2 (7 bases). From germline, CDR1 is MNHEY and CDR2 SVGAGI. Trimming pared 8 bases from V and 6 bases from J, leaving 18 bases between. The CDR3 extends over 14 amino acids. CDR3 sequence: CASGGRAGADTQYF. The CDR3 DNA reads TGTGCCAGCGGGGGTAGGGCGGGGGCGGATACGCAGTATTTT.

This clone came up once. The CDR3 nucleotides read TGTGCCAGCAGTTACTTCGGGGACATGAACGTGCAGTACTTC. Protein sequence: CASSYFGDMNVQYF. J is TRBJ2-7 and V is TRBV6-6; D possibly corresponds to TRBD1 (6 bases). The CDR3 consists of 14 residues. Trimming left V 1 base short and J 9 bases short, with 16 bases between. Germline lookup yields CDR1 MNHNY and CDR2 SVGAGI (reference sequence).

The chain combines TRBV19 with TRBJ1-5; tentatively, D is TRBD1 (6 bases). Trimming removed 4 bases from V and 0 bases from J, with 16 bases in between. The germline CDR1 and CDR2 sequences are LNHDA and SQIVND (reference sequence). This CDR3 is 17 amino acids long. CDR3 sequence (DNA): TGTGCCAGTAGTACAGGGGATTTGGGCTATAGCAATCAGCCCCAGCATTTT. Its protein product is CASSTGDLGYSNQPQHF.

The chain links TRBV7-2 to TRBJ2-5, with 9 bases matching TRBD1. The CDR3 totals 14 residues. V was pared by 5 bases and J by 5 bases, with 6 bases of the junction left unmatched. Germline CDR1 reads SGHTA; CDR2 reads FQGNSA. The CDR3 region has the DNA TGTGCCAGCAGCGATACAGGGGGCTGGGAGACCCAGTACTTC. It is translated as CASSDTGGWETQYF. Full variable domain (remainder filled in from reference TRBV7-2 and TRBJ2-5): GAGVSQSPSNKVTEKGKDVELRCDPISGHTALYWYRQSLGQGLEFLIYFQGNSAPDKSGLPSDRFSAERTGGSVSTLTIQRTQQEDSAVYLCASSDTGGWETQYFGPGTRLLVL.

The table lists this clone with a few counts. The chain recombines TRBV2 with TRBJ2-1; perhaps TRBD2 as D (5 bases). The germline V gene encodes CDR1 SNHLY and CDR2 FYNNEI. The CDR3 is 13 residues long. Trimming took off 7 bases at V and 5 bases at J, with 12 bases between the two ends. The CDR3 nucleotides are TGTGCCAGCACCAAGACTACAGACAATGAGCAGTTCTTC. Amino acid sequence: CASTKTTDNEQFF.

V is TRBV28 and J is TRBJ1-3, with D possibly matching TRBD1 (6 bases). This CDR3 is built from 15 residues. The ends were cut back, 6 bases at V and 3 bases at J, with 15 bases in the middle. Per the germline V gene, CDR1 is MDHEN and CDR2 is SYDVKM. The CDR3 sequence: CASSGRRGFGNTIYF. The CDR3 region has the DNA TGTGCCAGCAGCGGGAGGAGGGGGTTTGGAAACACCATATATTTT.

V gene TRBV4-3 combines with J gene TRBJ2-3; D remains unclear. The CDR3 sequence is 13 residues long. CDR1 is LGHNA, CDR2 YSLEER, per germline. The V and J ends lost 0 bases and 6 bases respectively, with 7 bases between them. Here the CDR3 reads CASSQEAGDTQYF. CDR3 in DNA: TGCGCCAGCAGCCAAGAAGCTGGTGATACGCAGTATTTT.

This rearrangement joins TRBV7-9 to TRBJ2-1; TRBD2 matches 11 bases. With V trimmed by 5 bases and J by 5 bases, 11 bases remained unmatched. This CDR3 has 17 amino acids. From germline, CDR1 is SEHNR and CDR2 FQNEAQ (reference sequence). The CDR3: CASSTDLIAGGHNEQFF. CDR3 in DNA: TGTGCCAGCAGCACCGATCTGATAGCGGGGGGGCACAATGAGCAGTTCTTC.

The V gene is TRBV6-6, the J gene TRBJ1-3; the match to TRBD1 covers 7 bases. This CDR3 comprises 15 residues. Germline CDR1 reads MNHNY; CDR2 reads SVGAGI (reference sequence). V was pared by 4 bases and J by 8 bases, with 11 bases of the junction left unmatched. The CDR3 sequence: CASSFSLTGKDTIYF. CDR3 nucleotides: TGTGCCAGCAGTTTCAGCCTGACAGGGAAGGACACCATATATTTT.

This clone turned up a few times. The V and J genes are TRBV10-1 and TRBJ1-1, with no clear D. Germline lookup yields CDR1 WNHNN and CDR2 SYGVQD (reference sequence). V lost 0 bases to trimming and J lost 10 bases, with 9 bases between them. The CDR3 length is 12 residues. Here the CDR3 DNA reads TGCGCCAGCAGTGAGTCATATAGTGGAGCTTTCTTT. Its protein is CASSESYSGAFF.

The V gene is TRBV4-3, the J gene TRBJ2-4; D might be TRBD2 (5 bases). The CDR3 spans 13 residues. V dropped 0 bases and J dropped 9 bases, with 9 bases sitting between them. The V gene's germline CDR1 is LGHNA and CDR2 YSLEER. The DNA for the CDR3 is TGCGCCAGCAGCCAAGATGGAGGAGGCATTCAGTACTTC. Its translation: CASSQDGGGIQYF.

This chain uses TRBV5-1 with TRBJ2-5; D perhaps matches TRBD1 (5 bases). The V and J ends lost 0 bases and 3 bases respectively, with 12 bases between them. Germline assignment: CDR1 SGHRS and CDR2 YFSETQ. The CDR3 consists of 15 residues. The CDR3, as DNA: TGCGCCAGCAGCTTGGGCAGGGCGGTGGAAGAGACCCAGTACTTC. The encoded protein is CASSLGRAVEETQYF.

This chain uses TRBV11-2 with TRBJ2-1, with 10 bases lining up with TRBD2. CDR3 size: 19 residues. Germline values: CDR1 SGHAT, CDR2 FQNNGV. J gave up 6 bases and V 2 bases, and 16 bases lay outside the gene matches. The CDR3 nucleotides are TGTGCCAGCAGCTTAAGGGACAGTCTGTCCCGGACTAGCGGCAATGAGCAGTTCTTC. This codes for CASSLRDSLSRTSGNEQFF.

The chain recombines TRBV5-6 with TRBJ1-3; no definite D call. Germline V lookup: CDR1 SGHDT, CDR2 YYEEEE. V was cut by 4 bases and J by 2 bases, with 7 bases left in between. The CDR3 sequence is 13 residues long. Here the CDR3 DNA reads TGTGCCAGCAGCCCCTTCGCTGGAAACACCATATATTTT. This gives the protein CASSPFAGNTIYF.